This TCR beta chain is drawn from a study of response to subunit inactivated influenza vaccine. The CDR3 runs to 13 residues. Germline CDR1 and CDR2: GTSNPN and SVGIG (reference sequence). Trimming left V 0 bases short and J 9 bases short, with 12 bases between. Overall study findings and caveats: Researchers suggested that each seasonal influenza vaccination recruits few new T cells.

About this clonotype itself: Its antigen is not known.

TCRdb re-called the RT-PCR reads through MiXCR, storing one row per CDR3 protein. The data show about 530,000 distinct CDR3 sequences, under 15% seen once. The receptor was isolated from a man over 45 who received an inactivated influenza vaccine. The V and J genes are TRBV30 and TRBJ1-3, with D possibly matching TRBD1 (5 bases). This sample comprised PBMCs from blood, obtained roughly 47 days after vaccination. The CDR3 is CAWSVQTQGTIYF. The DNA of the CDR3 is TGTGCCTGGAGTGTACAGACCCAGGGCACCATATATTTT.